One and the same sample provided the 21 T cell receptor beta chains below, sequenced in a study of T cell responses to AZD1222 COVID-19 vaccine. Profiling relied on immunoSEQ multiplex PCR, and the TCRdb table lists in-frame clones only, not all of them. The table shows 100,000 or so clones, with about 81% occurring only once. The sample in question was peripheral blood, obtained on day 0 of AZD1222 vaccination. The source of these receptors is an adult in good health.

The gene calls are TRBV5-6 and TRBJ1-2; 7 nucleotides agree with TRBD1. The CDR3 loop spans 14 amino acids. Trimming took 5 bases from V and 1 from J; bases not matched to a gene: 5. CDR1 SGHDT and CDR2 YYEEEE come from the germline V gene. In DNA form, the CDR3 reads TGTGCCAGCAGGCGGGACAGAATTAACTATGGCTACACCTTC. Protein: CASRRDRINYGYTF.

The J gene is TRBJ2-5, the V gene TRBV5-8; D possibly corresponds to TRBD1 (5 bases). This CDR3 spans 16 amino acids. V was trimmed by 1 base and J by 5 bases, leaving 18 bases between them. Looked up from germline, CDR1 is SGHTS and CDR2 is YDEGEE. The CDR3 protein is CASSLSRALGRETQYF. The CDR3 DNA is TGTGCCAGCAGCTTGAGCAGGGCCTTGGGTCGGGAGACCCAGTACTTC.

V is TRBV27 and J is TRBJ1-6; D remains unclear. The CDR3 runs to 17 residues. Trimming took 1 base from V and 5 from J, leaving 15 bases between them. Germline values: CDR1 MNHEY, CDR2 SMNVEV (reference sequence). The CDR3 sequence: CASSLLDPVDNNSPLHF. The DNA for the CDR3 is TGTGCCAGCAGTTTATTAGACCCGGTCGACAATAATTCACCCCTCCACTTT.

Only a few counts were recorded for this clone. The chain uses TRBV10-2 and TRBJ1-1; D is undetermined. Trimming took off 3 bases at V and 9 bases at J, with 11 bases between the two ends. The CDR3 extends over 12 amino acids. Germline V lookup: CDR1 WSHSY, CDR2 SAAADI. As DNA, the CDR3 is TGCGCCAGCAGTGACTGGTCTGGGAAAGCTTTCTTT. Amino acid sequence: CASSDWSGKAFF.

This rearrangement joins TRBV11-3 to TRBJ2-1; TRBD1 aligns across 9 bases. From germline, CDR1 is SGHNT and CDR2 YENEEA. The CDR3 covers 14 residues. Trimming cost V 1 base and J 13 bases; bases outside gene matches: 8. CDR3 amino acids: CASSLADTGGVQFF. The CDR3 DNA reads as TGTGCCAGCAGCTTAGCCGATACAGGGGGCGTCCAGTTCTTC.

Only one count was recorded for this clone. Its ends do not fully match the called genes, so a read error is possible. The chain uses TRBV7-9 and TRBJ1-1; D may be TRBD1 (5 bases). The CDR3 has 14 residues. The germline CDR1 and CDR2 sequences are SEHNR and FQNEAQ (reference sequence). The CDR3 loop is CAGSLGTVNTEAFF. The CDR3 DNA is TGTGCCGGCAGCTTAGGGACGGTGAACACTGAAGCTTTCTTT.

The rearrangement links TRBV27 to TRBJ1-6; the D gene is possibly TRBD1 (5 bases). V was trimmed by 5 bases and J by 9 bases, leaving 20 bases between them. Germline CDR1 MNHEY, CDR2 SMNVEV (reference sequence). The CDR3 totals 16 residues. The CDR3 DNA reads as TGTGCCAGCAGTGATAAGTTAGGGGTTGCTGCTTCACCCCTCCACTTT. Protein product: CASSDKLGVAASPLHF.

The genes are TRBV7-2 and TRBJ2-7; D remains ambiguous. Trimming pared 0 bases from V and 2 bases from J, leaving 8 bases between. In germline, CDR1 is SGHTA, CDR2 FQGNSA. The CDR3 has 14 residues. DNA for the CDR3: TGTGCCAGCAGCTTAGCGTGGGGTGCCTACGAGCAGTACTTC. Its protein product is CASSLAWGAYEQYF. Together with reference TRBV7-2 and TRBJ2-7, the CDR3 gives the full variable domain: GAGVSQSPSNKVTEKGKDVELRCDPISGHTALYWYRQSLGQGLEFLIYFQGNSAPDKSGLPSDRFSAERTGGSVSTLTIQRTQQEDSAVYLCASSLAWGAYEQYFGPGTRLTVT.

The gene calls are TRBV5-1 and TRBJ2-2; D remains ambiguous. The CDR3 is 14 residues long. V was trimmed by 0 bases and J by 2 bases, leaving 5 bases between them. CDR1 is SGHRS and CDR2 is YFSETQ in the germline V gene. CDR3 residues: CASSLGKNTGELFF. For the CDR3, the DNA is TGCGCCAGCAGCTTGGGCAAAAACACCGGGGAGCTGTTTTTT.

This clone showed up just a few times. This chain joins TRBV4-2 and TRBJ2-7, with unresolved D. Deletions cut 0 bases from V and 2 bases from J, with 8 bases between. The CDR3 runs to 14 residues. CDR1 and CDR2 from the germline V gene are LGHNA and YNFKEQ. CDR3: CASSQDKGPYEQYF. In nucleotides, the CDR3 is TGTGCCAGCAGCCAAGATAAAGGGCCCTACGAGCAGTACTTC.

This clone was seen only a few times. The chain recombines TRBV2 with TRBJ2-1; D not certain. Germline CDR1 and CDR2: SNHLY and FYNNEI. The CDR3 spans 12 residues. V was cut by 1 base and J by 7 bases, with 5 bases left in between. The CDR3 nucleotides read TGTGCCAGCAGTGAAGGGTCAAATGAGCAGTTCTTC. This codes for CASSEGSNEQFF.

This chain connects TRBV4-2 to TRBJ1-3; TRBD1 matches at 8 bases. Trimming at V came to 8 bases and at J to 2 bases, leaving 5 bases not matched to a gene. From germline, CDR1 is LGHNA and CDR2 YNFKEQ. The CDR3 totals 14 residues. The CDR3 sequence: CASLRTGPGNTIYF. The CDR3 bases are TGTGCCAGCCTCCGGACAGGGCCTGGAAACACCATATATTTT.

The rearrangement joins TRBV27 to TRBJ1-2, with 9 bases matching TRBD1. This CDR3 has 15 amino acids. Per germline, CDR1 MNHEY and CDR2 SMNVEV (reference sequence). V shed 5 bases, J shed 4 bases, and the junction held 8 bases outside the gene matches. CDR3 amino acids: CASSPGQGIFYGYTF. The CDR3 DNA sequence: TGTGCCAGCAGTCCAGGACAGGGGATCTTCTATGGCTACACCTTC.

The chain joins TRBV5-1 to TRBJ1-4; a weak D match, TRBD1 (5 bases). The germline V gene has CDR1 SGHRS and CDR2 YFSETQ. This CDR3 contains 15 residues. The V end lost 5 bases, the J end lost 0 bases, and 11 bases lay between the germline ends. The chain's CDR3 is CASRSGVATNEKLFF. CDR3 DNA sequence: TGCGCCAGCAGATCGGGGGTTGCAACTAATGAAAAACTGTTTTTT.

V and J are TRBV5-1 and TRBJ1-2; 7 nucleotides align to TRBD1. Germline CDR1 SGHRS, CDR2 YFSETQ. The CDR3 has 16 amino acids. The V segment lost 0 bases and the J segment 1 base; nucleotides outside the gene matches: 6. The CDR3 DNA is TGCGCCAGCAGCTTGGCCGAGACAGGGTATAACTATGGCTACACCTTC. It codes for CASSLAETGYNYGYTF. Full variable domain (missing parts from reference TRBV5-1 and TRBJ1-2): KAGVTQTPRYLIKTRGQQVTLSCSPISGHRSVSWYQQTPGQGLQFLFEYFSETQRNKGNFPGRFSGRQFSNSRSEMNVSTLELGDSALYLCASSLAETGYNYGYTFGSGTRLTVV.

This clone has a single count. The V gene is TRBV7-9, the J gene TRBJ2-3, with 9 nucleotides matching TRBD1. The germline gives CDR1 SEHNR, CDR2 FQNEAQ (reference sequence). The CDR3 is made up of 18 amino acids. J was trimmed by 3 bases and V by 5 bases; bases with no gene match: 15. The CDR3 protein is CASSPFPAGQGITDTQYF. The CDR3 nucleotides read TGTGCCAGCAGCCCTTTTCCGGCGGGACAGGGAATTACAGATACGCAGTATTTT. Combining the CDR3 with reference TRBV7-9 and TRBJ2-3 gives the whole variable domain DTGVSQNPRHKITKRGQNVTFRCDPISEHNRLYWYRQTLGQGPEFLTYFQNEAQLEKSRLLSDRFSAERPKGSFSTLEIQRTEQGDSAMYLCASSPFPAGQGITDTQYFGPGTRLTVL.

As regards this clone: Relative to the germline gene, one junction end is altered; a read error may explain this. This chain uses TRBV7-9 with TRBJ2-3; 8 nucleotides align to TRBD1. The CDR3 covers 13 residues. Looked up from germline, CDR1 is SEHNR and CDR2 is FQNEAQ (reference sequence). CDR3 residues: CASSFTGTGTQYF. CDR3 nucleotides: TGTGCCAGCAGTTTTACCGGGACAGGTACGCAGTATTTT.

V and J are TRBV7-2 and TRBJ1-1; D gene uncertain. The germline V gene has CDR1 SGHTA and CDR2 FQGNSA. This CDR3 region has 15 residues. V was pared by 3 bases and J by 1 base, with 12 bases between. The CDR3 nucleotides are TGTGCCAGCAGCTTGTACGGGTCACAGAACACTGAAGCTTTCTTT. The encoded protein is CASSLYGSQNTEAFF.

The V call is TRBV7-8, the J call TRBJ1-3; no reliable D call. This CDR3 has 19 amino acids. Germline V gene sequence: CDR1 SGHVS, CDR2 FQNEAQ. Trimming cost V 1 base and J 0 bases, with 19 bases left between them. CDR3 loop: CASSLVRAVSDFSGNTIYF. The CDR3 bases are TGTGCCAGCAGCTTAGTGAGGGCTGTCTCTGACTTCTCTGGAAACACCATATATTTT.

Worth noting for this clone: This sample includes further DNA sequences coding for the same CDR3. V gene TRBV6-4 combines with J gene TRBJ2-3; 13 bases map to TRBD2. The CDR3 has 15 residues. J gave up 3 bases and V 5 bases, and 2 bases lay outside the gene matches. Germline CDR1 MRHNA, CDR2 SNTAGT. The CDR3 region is CASSLLAGGTDTQYF. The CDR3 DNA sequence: TGTGCCAGCAGTCTACTAGCGGGGGGGACAGATACGCAGTATTTT.

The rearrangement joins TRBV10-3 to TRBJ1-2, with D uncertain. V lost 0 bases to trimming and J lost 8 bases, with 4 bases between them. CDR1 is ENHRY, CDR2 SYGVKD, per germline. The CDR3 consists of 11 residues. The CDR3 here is CAISESGGYTF. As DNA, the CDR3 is TGTGCCATCAGTGAGTCGGGGGGCTACACCTTC.